This T cell receptor (beta chain) was documented in a study of blood T cell repertoires in COVID-19 (dated by TCRdb to 2018 to 2021). At the level of the whole study: Collaborator samples came from the United States, Italy and Spain and covered acute and convalescent phases of COVID-19. The material from the prospective study consisted of cDNA or gDNA derived from T cells, B-cell-depleted T cells, or PBMCs. Deeply sampled blood TCRbeta repertoires from subjects exposed to, actively infected with, or recovered from COVID-19 were included in the dataset. The repertoires were released in a freely available public database intended as a resource for research on the immune response to SARS-CoV-2. The samples were drawn from two sources: the first 160 participants of the ongoing ImmuneRACE study, and 950 to 1,500 subjects contributed by 6 global collaborators. The sample metadata nearly always contained a de-identified subject ID, COVID-19 status, age in years and sex. Where available, HLA class I and class II types were taken from metadata supplied by the sample provider and were not determined by assay-based typing.

The CDR3 sequence holds 18 residues, the cysteine and phenylalanine included. Only CDR3 DNA remains: 54 bases, in frame from the first base. Clipping removes 5 bases from V and 3 bases from J, with 9 as the unmatched junction base count. For CDR1 and CDR2, the germline V gene (reference sequence) lists SEHNR and FQNEAQ. Notes on this clone: What this receptor recognizes is not known. Base qualities are not at hand, and no much larger clone is one base apart.

The paper as a whole reports these results and caveats: Clinical and demographic metadata were provided uncurated, with the amount varying by source and participant.

Whole blood was collected in K2EDTA tubes by collaborating institutions according to the institutions' own protocols. For TCRbeta analysis, collaborators shipped samples in one of three forms: frozen whole blood, isolated PBMCs, or DNA extracted from either of those sample types. TCRbeta CDR3 regions were amplified from genomic DNA by means of the immunoSEQ Assay, a bias-controlled multiplex PCR. The original methods were these. The number of nucleated cells in each sample was estimated by amplification of reference gene primers within the assay. Sequence reads were collapsed and filtered to measure the absolute abundance of every unique TCRbeta CDR3 rearrangement. Productive Simpson clonality was computed per sample as the square root of Simpson's diversity index over productive rearrangements. The source is immuneACCESS, and TCRdb retained only in-frame sequences with V and J called. Part of the clones is not carried over; for the studies checked, unresolved V genes explain less than half of this, and the remainder is unexplained. V and J calls and clone size come straight from that table; D and trimming were deduced from the DNA. The sample data list tens of thousands of clones, and less than 85% of these were observed just once. About 5% of the sample lies in the top ten.

This TCR was sampled from a woman at least 80 years old with active or convalescent COVID-19. The chain is encoded by TRBV7-9 joined to TRBJ2-6; TRBD1 matches 11 bases in the middle. Sequenced input: peripheral blood. The DNA sequence is given as TGTGCCAGCAGCGAAACTTCGGGACAGGGGGTTGGGGCCAACGTCCTGACTTTC. This translates into CASSETSGQGVGANVLTF.